Below, one TCR beta chain is given with its context. This clonotype was observed at least ten times. Its target antigen remains unknown. Per-nucleotide qualities are absent, and no much larger clonotype sits a single base away. The record originates from a study of early T cells in non-severe SARS-CoV-2 infection (dated by TCRdb to about 2021). The study in broad terms: Because TCR sequencing relied on bulk RNA taken from unsorted whole blood, pairing of alpha and beta chains was not possible.

Libraries were constructed by 5' RACE. Sequencing was carried out with a NextSeq 500. Unique molecular identifiers were attached to individual cDNA molecules in the TCR library protocol so that sequencing error and PCR bias could be corrected. Both TCR alpha and beta chains were sequenced, and tight co-correlation was observed between alpha and beta sequence abundances in each sample. On the authors' methods: Decombinator V4 was used to annotate the V gene, J gene and CDR3 of the TCR sequences. Expanded TCRs were defined as changing significantly between any two time points under a Poisson model with p below 0.0001. Abundances of TCRs were expressed as counts per million after normalisation to the total number of TCRs sequenced in each sample. MAIT TCRs were defined by TRAV1-2 paired with TRAJ12, TRAJ20 or TRAJ33, and iNKT TCRs by TRAV10 paired with TRAJ18. VDJdb, accessed 1 November 2021, was searched for CMV, EBV and SARS-CoV-2 annotated TCRs, excluding TCRs annotated for multiple antigens. The public reads were quality trimmed at Q25 with fastp and then assembled into clones with MiXCR by TCRdb, keeping productive beta chains. Every CDR3 protein is listed once, alongside the most common genes and DNA of its rows. These V and J calls are TCRdb output, not the study's own analysis. This sample gives roughly 80,000 distinct CDR3 sequences in total; around 5.6% of them show up just once. Just under 8% of the sample lies in the top ten.

Set within a cohort of healthcare workers in London, UK, this nested case-control study involved weekly PCR testing of nasopharyngeal swabs along with blood sampling. Healthcare workers were enrolled in the week of the UK lockdown, from 23 to 31 March 2020, and were followed every week for up to roughly 15 weeks. On the study overall, not on this receptor specifically: VDJdb matching was skewed toward anti-spike CD8 responses and likely underestimated virus-specific expansions, missing private and CD4 specificities.

Ends trimmed: V by 5 bases, J by 2 bases; bases unmatched to a gene: 5. As encoded in the germline V gene (reference sequence), CDR1 is SEHNR while CDR2 is FQNEAQ. Including cysteine and phenylalanine, the CDR3 has 14 amino acids. The kept DNA is CDR3 alone, 42 bases in frame from the first base. Recombination linked TRBV7-9 to TRBJ1-1, and 7 junction bases match TRBD1. The TCR sequence derives from an adult who was a healthcare worker with PCR-confirmed SARS-CoV-2 infection or an uninfected control (not recorded which). The specimen was whole blood. The CDR3 corresponds to CASSPWTGNTEAFF. The DNA sequence is as follows: TGTGCCAGCAGCCCCTGGACAGGAAACACTGAAGCTTTCTTT.